Shown below are 25 T cell receptor beta chains from a single sample sequenced in a study of chronic HIV infection and antiretroviral therapy (dated by TCRdb to between 2014 and 2017). Libraries were prepared through 5' RACE. Sequencer: Illumina MiSeq. In-frame beta chains were kept once TCRdb had trimmed the public reads at Q25 with fastp and called clones with MiXCR. Every distinct CDR3 protein forms one entry, paired with its most common genes and DNA. This sample holds under 55,000 distinct CDR3 sequences; about 20% were observed only once. The top ten constitute approximately 2.8% of the sample. Sequenced input: peripheral blood. These receptors all come from an adult who had HIV and had not received antiretroviral therapy, or was an uninfected healthy control (not recorded which).

A few counts support this clonotype. This chain connects TRBV28 to TRBJ1-2; possibly TRBD1 for D (6 bases). V gave up 6 bases and J gave up 5 bases, with 16 bases separating them. The germline CDR1 and CDR2 sequences are MDHEN and SYDVKM. This CDR3 has 14 amino acids. In DNA, the CDR3 is TGTGCCAGCAGGCGTACAGGGTCGGGGTATGGCTACACCTTC. This encodes CASRRTGSGYGYTF.

The CDR3 nucleotides are TGTGCCAGCAGCTTAGTGACCCCGGGGGAAAAACTGTTTTTT. It specifies CASSLVTPGEKLFF. V usage is TRBV7-8 and J usage is TRBJ1-4, with D unresolved. The germline gives CDR1 SGHVS, CDR2 FQNEAQ. This CDR3 has 14 amino acids. V dropped 1 base and J dropped 8 bases, with 11 bases sitting between them. Full variable domain (missing parts from reference TRBV7-8 and TRBJ1-4): GAGVSQSPRYKVAKRGQDVALRCDPISGHVSLFWYQQALGQGPEFLTYFQNEAQLDKSGLPSDRFFAERPEGSVSTLKIQRTQQEDSAVYLCASSLVTPGEKLFFGSGTQLSVL.

The table lists this clonotype with a few counts. CDR3 sequence reads: CASSHGTDTQYF. DNA of the CDR3: TGTGCCAGCAGCCACGGCACAGATACGCAGTATTTT. The rearrangement links TRBV7-6 to TRBJ2-3; D uncertain. This CDR3 has 12 amino acids. V lost 5 bases and J lost 1, with 4 bases in between. CDR1 and CDR2 (germline): SGHVS, FNYEAQ.

This clonotype was seen a handful of times. The CDR3 DNA is TGTGCCAGCAGCCTCCCCGGGGGCCTTAATTCACCCCTCCACTTT. This sequence encodes CASSLPGGLNSPLHF. V and J are TRBV28 and TRBJ1-6, with D possibly TRBD1 on 6 matching bases. Germline V gives CDR1 MDHEN, CDR2 SYDVKM. Between the trimmed V and J ends, which lost 6 bases and 6 bases, there was a span of 15 bases. The length of the CDR3 is 15 residues. Full variable domain (missing parts from reference TRBV28 and TRBJ1-6): DVKVTQSSRYLVKRTGEKVFLECVQDMDHENMFWYRQDPGLGLRLIYFSYDVKMKEKGDIPEGYSVSREKKERFSLILESASTNQTSMYLCASSLPGGLNSPLHFGNGTRLTVT.

This clonotype was seen more than once but under ten times. This rearrangement joins TRBV29-1 to TRBJ2-7, with a weak D call TRBD1 (5 bases). CDR3 length: 12 amino acids. Trimming shortened V by 5 bases and J by 2 bases, and 10 bases separated the two germline ends. Germline CDR1 reads SQVTM; CDR2 reads ANQGSEA. CDR3 coding DNA: TGCAGCGTTAGGGCAGGGCCCTACGAGCAGTACTTC. Protein: CSVRAGPYEQYF.

This clonotype has a count of ten or more. V gene TRBV20-1 combines with J gene TRBJ2-3, with D unresolved. Germline-derived CDR1 and CDR2 are DFQATT and SNEGSKA (reference sequence). The V and J ends lost 3 bases and 2 bases respectively, with 12 bases between them. The CDR3 totals 14 residues. Here the CDR3 reads CSASRYPFTDTQYF. The CDR3 DNA reads TGCAGTGCTAGTAGATACCCATTCACAGATACGCAGTATTTT.

This clonotype was counted between two and nine times. This sequence joins TRBV9 and TRBJ2-1, with TRBD2 as a possible D gene (6 bases). The CDR3 loop spans 14 amino acids. CDR1 is SGDLS, CDR2 YYNGEE, per germline. The V gene lost 0 bases and the J gene lost 10 bases, with 14 bases spanning the gap. The CDR3 loop reads CASSVGSGGNEQFF. The CDR3, as DNA: TGTGCCAGCAGCGTAGGGTCTGGCGGGAACGAGCAGTTCTTC.

The chain links TRBV29-1 to TRBJ1-1; 7 nucleotides match TRBD1. V shed 6 bases and J 4 bases; nucleotides not matched to a gene: 5. Germline V gives CDR1 SQVTM, CDR2 ANQGSEA. The CDR3 contains 12 residues. CDR3 in amino acids: CSVDREGTEAFF. The CDR3 region has the DNA TGCAGCGTAGACAGGGAGGGCACTGAAGCTTTCTTT.

The V gene is TRBV11-2, the J gene TRBJ2-6; D is unresolved. CDR1 and CDR2 (germline): SGHAT, FQNNGV. Trimming took 5 bases from V and 1 from J, leaving 15 bases between them. This CDR3 spans 17 amino acids. The chain's CDR3 is CASSPNLVGSGANVLTF. CDR3 coding DNA: TGTGCCAGCAGCCCCAATTTAGTGGGATCTGGGGCCAACGTCCTGACTTTC.

The rearrangement links TRBV4-1 to TRBJ1-1; D gene uncertain. V was trimmed by 5 bases and J by 6 bases, leaving 13 bases between them. The germline V gene has CDR1 MGHRA and CDR2 YSYEKL. This CDR3 comprises 13 residues. CDR3 nucleotides: TGCGCCAGCAGCACCCTGGGCCACCCTGAAGCTTTCTTT. The encoded protein is CASSTLGHPEAFF.

The V gene is TRBV24-1, the J gene TRBJ1-5, with a tentative D call TRBD1 (5 bases). CDR3 size: 15 residues. V was cut by 3 bases and J by 2 bases, with 10 bases left in between. The germline gives CDR1 KGHDR, CDR2 SFDVKD. The CDR3 is CATSDPGVGNQPQHF. The CDR3 region has the DNA TGTGCCACCAGTGATCCGGGGGTGGGCAATCAGCCCCAGCATTTT.

This clonotype was found many times. V gene TRBV7-6 combines with J gene TRBJ1-2; the match to TRBD1 covers 7 bases. The germline V gene has CDR1 SGHVS and CDR2 FNYEAQ. With V trimmed by 0 bases and J by 4 bases, 8 bases remained unmatched. The CDR3 loop spans 16 amino acids. The CDR3 DNA sequence: TGTGCCAGCAGCTTAGCCGGGACAGCTCAATTCTATGGCTACACCTTC. Protein sequence: CASSLAGTAQFYGYTF.

This clonotype has more than one count but fewer than ten. V and J are TRBV5-1 and TRBJ2-7; D possibly corresponds to TRBD2 (5 bases). V dropped 2 bases and J dropped 7 bases, with 10 bases sitting between them. From germline, CDR1 is SGHRS and CDR2 YFSETQ. This CDR3 is 12 amino acids long. CDR3 region: CASSFEGGEQYF. The CDR3 DNA is TGCGCCAGCAGCTTTGAGGGTGGTGAGCAGTACTTC.

The chain is built from TRBV15 and TRBJ1-1, with D perhaps matching TRBD1 (5 bases). Germline CDR1 LNHNV, CDR2 YYDKDF (reference sequence). The CDR3 covers 15 residues. V dropped 5 bases and J dropped 1 base, with 14 bases sitting between them. The CDR3 protein is CATSPGGISNTEAFF. CDR3 sequence (DNA): TGTGCCACCAGCCCGGGGGGGATCTCGAACACTGAAGCTTTCTTT. Full variable domain (remainder filled in from reference TRBV15 and TRBJ1-1): DAMVIQNPRYQVTQFGKPVTLSCSQTLNHNVMYWYQQKSSQAPKLLFHYYDKDFNNEADTPDNFQSRRPNTSFCFLDIRSPGLGDTAMYLCATSPGGISNTEAFFGQGTRLTVV.

The chain employs TRBV7-9 and TRBJ2-1; D possibly corresponds to TRBD1 (6 bases). Deletions cut 5 bases from V and 9 bases from J, with 20 bases between. The CDR3 runs to 15 residues. Germline CDR1 SEHNR, CDR2 FQNEAQ (reference sequence). The CDR3 reads CASSLSQGIFTEQFF. The CDR3, as DNA: TGTGCCAGCAGCCTAAGTCAGGGGATATTCACTGAGCAGTTCTTC. Looking up the rest from reference TRBV7-9 and TRBJ2-1 gives the full variable domain: DTGVSQNPRHKITKRGQNVTFRCDPISEHNRLYWYRQTLGQGPEFLTYFQNEAQLEKSRLLSDRFSAERPKGSFSTLEIQRTEQGDSAMYLCASSLSQGIFTEQFFGPGTRLTVL.

This clonotype was seen a few times. The chain links TRBV7-9 to TRBJ2-5; no definite D call. Germline-derived CDR1 and CDR2 are SEHNR and FQNEAQ (reference sequence). CDR3 length: 10 amino acids. Trimming took off 7 bases at V and 4 bases at J, with 4 bases between the two ends. The CDR3 nucleotides are TGTGCCAGCAAGGGAGAGACCCAGTACTTC. Its protein is CASKGETQYF.

The CDR3 coding sequence is TGCAGCGGTAGACTAGCGGGAGAGGGCGAGCAGTACTTC. This translates into CSGRLAGEGEQYF. This rearrangement joins TRBV29-1 to TRBJ2-7, with 12 bases fitting TRBD2. Looked up from germline, CDR1 is SQVTM and CDR2 is ANQGSEA. The CDR3 is made up of 13 amino acids. V lost 7 bases and J lost 6; bases outside the gene matches: 7.

This clonotype was counted only a few times. The gene calls are TRBV28 and TRBJ2-7; D might be TRBD2 (6 bases). Germline CDR1 MDHEN, CDR2 SYDVKM. The CDR3 length is 13 residues. V shed 7 bases and J shed 5 bases, with 15 bases lying between them. The CDR3 DNA is TGTGCCAGCACTTCCGGGGGTATCAACGAGCAGTACTTC. Translating it yields CASTSGGINEQYF.

This clonotype was recorded a few times. This chain connects TRBV29-1 to TRBJ1-4, with D unresolved. The germline CDR1 and CDR2 sequences are SQVTM and ANQGSEA. The length of the CDR3 is 14 residues. V lost 0 bases, J lost 8 bases, and 13 bases lay in between. DNA for the CDR3: TGCAGCGTTGAAGATCTGACCCGAGGGGAAAAACTGTTTTTT. It encodes CSVEDLTRGEKLFF.

This sequence joins TRBV27 and TRBJ2-5, with D possibly being TRBD1 (5 bases). The V end was cut by 1 base, the J end by 3 bases, with 12 bases between. In germline, CDR1 is MNHEY, CDR2 SMNVEV (reference sequence). The CDR3 is 15 amino acids. The CDR3, as DNA: TGTGCCAGCAGTTTATGGGGCCGGAGCGAAGAGACCCAGTACTTC. This sequence encodes CASSLWGRSEETQYF.

The rearrangement links TRBV28 to TRBJ1-1; 8 nucleotides agree with TRBD1. CDR1 MDHEN and CDR2 SYDVKM come from the germline V gene. This CDR3 has 15 residues. Trimming at V came to 7 bases and at J to 4 bases, leaving 11 bases not matched to a gene. The CDR3 nucleotides are TGTGCCAGCACCGCCAGACAGGGGACGAGCACTGAAGCTTTCTTT. Translated, it gives CASTARQGTSTEAFF.

This chain connects TRBV9 to TRBJ2-1; 8 bases align to TRBD2. The CDR3 is 17 residues long. The V gene's germline CDR1 is SGDLS and CDR2 YYNGEE. J gave up 5 bases and V 0 bases, and 10 bases lay outside the gene matches. The CDR3 nucleotides read TGTGCCAGCAGCGTAGAAGGGGCGGGAGGAGTCCACAATGAGCAGTTCTTC. Translating gives CASSVEGAGGVHNEQFF.

This clonotype was observed a handful of times. The chain joins TRBV6-5 to TRBJ2-3; tentative D call: TRBD1 (6 bases). The germline V gene encodes CDR1 MNHEY and CDR2 SVGAGI. Trimming left V 6 bases short and J 3 bases short, with 13 bases between. CDR3 size: 14 residues. The CDR3 DNA follows: TGTGCCAGCAGAGTGGACAGAAGGACAGATACGCAGTATTTT. As protein: CASRVDRRTDTQYF.

This clonotype occurred many times. The V gene is TRBV5-5, the J gene TRBJ1-1, with D possibly matching TRBD1 (5 bases). The CDR3 is 16 residues long. Germline V gene data show CDR1 as SGHKS and CDR2 as YYEKEE (reference sequence). Trimming removed 4 bases at V and 3 bases at J, with 19 bases between. CDR3 nucleotides: TGTGCCAGCAGCCTGGGGGGGTACAGGATGGACACTGAAGCTTTCTTT. Protein: CASSLGGYRMDTEAFF.

The chain joins TRBV7-3 to TRBJ2-5; possibly TRBD2 for D (5 bases). Germline V gene data show CDR1 as SGHTA and CDR2 as FQGTGA. This CDR3 region has 13 residues. Trimming removed 5 bases from V and 1 base from J, with 8 bases in between. The CDR3 spells CASSPGVQETQYF. The CDR3 bases are TGTGCCAGCAGCCCCGGGGTCCAAGAGACCCAGTACTTC.